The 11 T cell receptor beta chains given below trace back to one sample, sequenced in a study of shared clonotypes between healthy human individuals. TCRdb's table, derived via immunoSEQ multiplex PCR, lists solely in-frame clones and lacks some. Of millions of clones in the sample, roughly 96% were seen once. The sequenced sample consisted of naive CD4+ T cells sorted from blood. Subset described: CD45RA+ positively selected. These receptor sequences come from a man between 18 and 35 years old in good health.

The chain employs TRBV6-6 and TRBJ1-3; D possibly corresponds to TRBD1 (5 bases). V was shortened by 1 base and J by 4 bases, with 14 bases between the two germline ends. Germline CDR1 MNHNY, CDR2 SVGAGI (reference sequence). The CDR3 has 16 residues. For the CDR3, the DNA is TGTGCCAGCAGTTACTTAGGGGTATACGGCGGAAACACCATATATTTT. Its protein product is CASSYLGVYGGNTIYF.

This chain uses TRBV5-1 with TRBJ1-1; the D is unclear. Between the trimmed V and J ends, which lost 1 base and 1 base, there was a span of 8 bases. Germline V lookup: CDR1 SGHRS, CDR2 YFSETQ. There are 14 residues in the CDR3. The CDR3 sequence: CASSLSPGNTEAFF. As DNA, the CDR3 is TGCGCCAGCAGCTTGTCTCCTGGGAACACTGAAGCTTTCTTT.

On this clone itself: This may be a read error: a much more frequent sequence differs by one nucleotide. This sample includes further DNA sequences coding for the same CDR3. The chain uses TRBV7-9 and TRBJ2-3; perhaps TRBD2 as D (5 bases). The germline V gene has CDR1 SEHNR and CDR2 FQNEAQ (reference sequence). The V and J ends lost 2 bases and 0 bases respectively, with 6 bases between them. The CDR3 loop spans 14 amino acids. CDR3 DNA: TGTGCCAGCAGCTTAACGGGAAGCACAGATACGCAGTATTTT. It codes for CASSLTGSTDTQYF.

The CDR3 DNA reads as TGTGCCAGCAGCTTAGAGGGGCTCACGGGCTATGGCTACACCTTC. This encodes CASSLEGLTGYGYTF. The V gene is TRBV7-2, the J gene TRBJ1-2, with D possibly TRBD1 on 5 matching bases. Trimming took 1 base from V and 4 from J, leaving 13 bases between them. Germline lookup yields CDR1 SGHTA and CDR2 FQGNSA. This CDR3 spans 15 amino acids.

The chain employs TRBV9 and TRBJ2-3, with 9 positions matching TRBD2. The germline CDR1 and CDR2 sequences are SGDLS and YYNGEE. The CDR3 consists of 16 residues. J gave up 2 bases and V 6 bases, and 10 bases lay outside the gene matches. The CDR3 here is CASTDGRGGPTDTQYF. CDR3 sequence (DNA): TGTGCCAGCACCGACGGGCGGGGGGGACCCACAGATACGCAGTATTTT.

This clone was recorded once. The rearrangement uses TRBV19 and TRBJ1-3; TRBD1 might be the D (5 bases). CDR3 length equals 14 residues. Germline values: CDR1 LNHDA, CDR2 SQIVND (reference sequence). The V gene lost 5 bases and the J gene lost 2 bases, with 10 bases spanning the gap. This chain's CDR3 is CASSRGNPGNTIYF. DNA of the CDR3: TGTGCCAGTAGTCGGGGGAACCCTGGAAACACCATATATTTT.

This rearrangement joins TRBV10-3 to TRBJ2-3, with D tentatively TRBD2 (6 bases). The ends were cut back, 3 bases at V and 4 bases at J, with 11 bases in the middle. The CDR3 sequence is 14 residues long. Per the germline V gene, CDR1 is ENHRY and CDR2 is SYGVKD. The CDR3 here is CAISDRGLADTQYF. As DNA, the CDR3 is TGTGCCATCAGTGACCGGGGGTTAGCAGATACGCAGTATTTT.

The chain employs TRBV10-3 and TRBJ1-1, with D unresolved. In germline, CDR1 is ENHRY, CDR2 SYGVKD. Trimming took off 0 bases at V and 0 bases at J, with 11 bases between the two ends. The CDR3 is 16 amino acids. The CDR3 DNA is TGTGCCATCAGTGAGTCAGCGGGTCCCTTGAACACTGAAGCTTTCTTT. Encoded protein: CAISESAGPLNTEAFF.

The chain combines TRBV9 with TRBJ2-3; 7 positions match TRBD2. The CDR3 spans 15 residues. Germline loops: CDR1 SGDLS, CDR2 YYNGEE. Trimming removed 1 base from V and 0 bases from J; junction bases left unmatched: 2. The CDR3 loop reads CASSVLADSTDTQYF. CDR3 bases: TGTGCCAGCAGCGTACTAGCGGATAGCACAGATACGCAGTATTTT. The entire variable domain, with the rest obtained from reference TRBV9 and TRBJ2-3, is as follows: DSGVTQTPKHLITATGQRVTLRCSPRSGDLSVYWYQQSLDQGLQFLIQYYNGEERAKGNILERFSAQQFPDLHSELNLSSLELGDSALYFCASSVLADSTDTQYFGPGTRLTVL.

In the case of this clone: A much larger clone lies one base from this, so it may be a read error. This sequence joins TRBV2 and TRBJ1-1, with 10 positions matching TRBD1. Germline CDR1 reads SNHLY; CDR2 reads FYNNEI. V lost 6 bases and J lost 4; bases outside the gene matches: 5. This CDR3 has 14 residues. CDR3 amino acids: CASSGDRGGTEAFF. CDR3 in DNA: TGTGCCAGCAGCGGGGACAGGGGCGGCACTGAAGCTTTCTTT.

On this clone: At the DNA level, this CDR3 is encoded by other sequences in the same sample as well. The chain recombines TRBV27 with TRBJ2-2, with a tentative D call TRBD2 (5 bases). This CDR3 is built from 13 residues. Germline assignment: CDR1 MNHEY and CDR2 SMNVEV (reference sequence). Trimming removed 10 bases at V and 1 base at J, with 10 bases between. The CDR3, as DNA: TGTGCCACCAAACGGGGGAACACCGGGGAGCTGTTTTTT. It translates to CATKRGNTGELFF.